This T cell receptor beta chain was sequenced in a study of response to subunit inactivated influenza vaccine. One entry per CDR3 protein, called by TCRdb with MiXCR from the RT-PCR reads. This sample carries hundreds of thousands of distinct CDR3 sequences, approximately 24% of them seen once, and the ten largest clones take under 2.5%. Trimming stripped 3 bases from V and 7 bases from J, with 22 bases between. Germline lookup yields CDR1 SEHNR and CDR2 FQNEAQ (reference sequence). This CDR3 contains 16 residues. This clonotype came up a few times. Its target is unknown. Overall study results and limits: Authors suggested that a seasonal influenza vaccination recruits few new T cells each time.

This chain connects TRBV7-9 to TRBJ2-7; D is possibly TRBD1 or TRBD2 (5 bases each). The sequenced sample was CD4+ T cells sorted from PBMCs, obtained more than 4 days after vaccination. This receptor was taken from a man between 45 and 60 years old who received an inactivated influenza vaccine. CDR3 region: CASSFPPGRAQGEQYF. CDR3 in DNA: TGTGCCAGCAGCTTTCCTCCGGGACGCGCCCAGGGTGAGCAGTACTTC.